This T cell receptor beta chain comes out of a study of post-analysis software for immune sequencing data. Study-level information: Disease trajectories encompassed relapsing-remitting, secondary progressive and progressive-relapsing multiple sclerosis. Overall study results and limits: There was significantly lower normalized Chao1 diversity in multiple sclerosis patients than in controls. Pronounced co-clustering by F measure was evident among identically batched samples. Four to six TRBV segments were significantly more frequent in patients than in controls. TRBV5-6, TRBV5-1 and TRBV20-1 were among these segments.

This clonotype was detected only a few times. The target antigen is unknown. Unique molecular identifiers had been added to the TCR beta cDNA libraries. The authors obtained 500,000 or so cDNA molecules from approximately 0.95 to 9.8 million T cells. MiXCR, applied by TCRdb to the PCR reads, yields one record per CDR3 protein. The sample records around 770,000 distinct CDR3 sequences, around 45% being singletons. Trimming took 5 bases from V and 6 from J; bases not matched to a gene: 7. The CDR3 runs 14 residues. Germline CDR1 SEHNR, CDR2 FQNEAQ (reference sequence). The source is a girl between 5 and 17 years old with multiple sclerosis. Sequencing used blood. This rearrangement joins TRBV7-9 to TRBJ1-1; TRBD1 matches 9 bases. This chain's CDR3 is CASSPGQGVPEAFF. CDR3 coding DNA: TGTGCCAGCAGCCCGGGACAGGGAGTTCCTGAAGCTTTCTTT.